Below are 12 T cell receptor beta chains sequenced from a single sample in a study of cytomegalovirus exposure and HLA in healthy donors. Both 60 Vbeta primers and 13 Jbeta primers went into the PCR. The assay was immunoSEQ multiplex PCR, and TCRdb's table has in-frame clones only and misses some. The table shows about 150,000 clones, with over 65% occurring only once. Sequences were obtained from PBMCs. Receptors were obtained from a woman aged 25 to 39 in good health and CMV-seropositive.

The genes are TRBV5-1 and TRBJ1-1; no clear D gene. V lost 2 bases and J 2 bases, leaving 16 bases between the germline ends. Germline lookup yields CDR1 SGHRS and CDR2 YFSETQ. There are 16 residues in the CDR3. CDR3 in DNA: TGCGCCAGCAGCTTCACGGGAGTCATGGGAAACACTGAAGCTTTCTTT. Translation: CASSFTGVMGNTEAFF. Drawing the rest from reference TRBV5-1 and TRBJ1-1, the complete variable domain is KAGVTQTPRYLIKTRGQQVTLSCSPISGHRSVSWYQQTPGQGLQFLFEYFSETQRNKGNFPGRFSGRQFSNSRSEMNVSTLELGDSALYLCASSFTGVMGNTEAFFGQGTRLTVV.

The rearrangement joins TRBV5-4 to TRBJ1-2; 11 bases line up with TRBD1. Trimming at V came to 0 bases and at J to 4 bases, leaving 11 bases not matched to a gene. CDR3 length: 18 residues. CDR1 and CDR2 (germline): SGHNT, YYREEE (reference sequence). This CDR3 is CASSLGEGQGDFFYGYTF. DNA of the CDR3: TGTGCCAGCAGCTTGGGTGAGGGACAGGGGGACTTCTTCTATGGCTACACCTTC. The full variable domain, with the rest looked up from reference TRBV5-4 and TRBJ1-2, is ETGVTQSPTHLIKTRGQQVTLRCSSQSGHNTVSWYQQALGQGPQFIFQYYREEENGRGNFPPRFSGLQFPNYSSELNVNALELDDSALYLCASSLGEGQGDFFYGYTFGSGTRLTVV.

The chain carries TRBV10-3 and TRBJ2-1, with D uncertain. The V and J ends lost 0 bases and 10 bases respectively, with 7 bases between them. This CDR3 spans 12 amino acids. Germline V gives CDR1 ENHRY, CDR2 SYGVKD. The CDR3 DNA sequence: TGTGCCATCAGTGAGTCCCTGAGAGAGCAGTTCTTC. Its translation is CAISESLREQFF.

This rearrangement joins TRBV4-1 to TRBJ1-4, with TRBD1 matching 9 bases. V shed 1 base and J 6 bases; nucleotides not matched to a gene: 6. The CDR3 runs 16 residues. The germline CDR1 and CDR2 sequences are MGHRA and YSYEKL. The CDR3 here is CASSQVTGGVYEKLFF. As DNA, the CDR3 is TGCGCCAGCAGCCAAGTAACAGGGGGCGTCTATGAAAAACTGTTTTTT.

The rearrangement uses TRBV4-2 and TRBJ2-1, with TRBD2 matching 7 bases. Trimming cost V 2 bases and J 7 bases; bases outside gene matches: 11. The CDR3 is made up of 16 amino acids. CDR1 is LGHNA and CDR2 is YNFKEQ in the germline V gene. CDR3 DNA: TGTGCCAGCAGCCAACCCCGCGGGGCGGGACTAAATGAGCAGTTCTTC. Translated, it gives CASSQPRGAGLNEQFF.

The J gene is TRBJ1-2, the V gene TRBV5-6; 9 positions match TRBD1. CDR1 and CDR2 from the germline V gene are SGHDT and YYEEEE. Losses at the gene ends were 6 bases for V and 3 bases for J; bases not matched to a gene: 15. The CDR3 loop spans 17 amino acids. The DNA of the CDR3 is TGTGCCAGCACTCCGGTGGGGACAGGGTACCTCCACTATGGCTACACCTTC. Amino acid sequence: CASTPVGTGYLHYGYTF.

The rearrangement uses TRBV19 and TRBJ2-3; 9 nucleotides line up with TRBD1. The length of the CDR3 is 15 residues. Germline V CDR1 and CDR2: LNHDA, SQIVND (reference sequence). With V trimmed by 4 bases and J by 6 bases, 8 bases remained unmatched. Here the CDR3 reads CASSTPGQGRDTQYF. The CDR3 region has the DNA TGTGCCAGTAGTACCCCGGGACAGGGTCGGGATACGCAGTATTTT.

The chain's CDR3 is CASSDTGLAGEQYF. DNA for the CDR3: TGTGCCAGCAGCGACACCGGACTAGCGGGAGAGCAGTACTTC. J is TRBJ2-7 and V is TRBV7-2, with 12 bases matching TRBD2. Trimming cost V 5 bases and J 7 bases; bases outside gene matches: 6. CDR3 size: 14 residues. Germline V gives CDR1 SGHTA, CDR2 FQGNSA.

The J gene is TRBJ1-1, the V gene TRBV6-5; 9 bases agree with TRBD1. This CDR3 has 14 amino acids. The V and J ends lost 7 bases and 4 bases, in that order; junction bases with no gene match: 7. Germline CDR1 and CDR2: MNHEY and SVGAGI. The chain's CDR3 is CASNGGTGSTEAFF. For the CDR3, the DNA is TGTGCCAGCAACGGAGGGACAGGGAGCACTGAAGCTTTCTTT.

The V gene is TRBV2, the J gene TRBJ2-1, with 10 bases that match TRBD1. Looked up from germline, CDR1 is SNHLY and CDR2 is FYNNEI. This CDR3 has 13 residues. Germline trimming cut 4 bases from V and 6 bases from J; bases unmatched to any gene: 0. The CDR3 DNA reads TGTGCCAGCAGTGGGACAGGGGGCAATGAGCAGTTCTTC. Its translation is CASSGTGGNEQFF. The whole variable domain, filled in from reference TRBV2 and TRBJ2-1, reads EPEVTQTPSHQVTQMGQEVILRCVPISNHLYFYWYRQILGQKVEFLVSFYNNEISEKSEIFDDQFSVERPDGSNFTLKIRSTKLEDSAMYFCASSGTGGNEQFFGPGTRLTVL.

The V and J genes are TRBV25-1 and TRBJ1-4; TRBD1 is a possible D gene (6 bases). The CDR3 has 16 residues. The V and J ends lost 5 bases and 0 bases respectively, with 13 bases between them. Germline lookup yields CDR1 MGHDK and CDR2 SYGVNS. DNA for the CDR3: TGTGCCAGCAGTCACCCCTCAGGGGCAACTAATGAAAAACTGTTTTTT. Translating it yields CASSHPSGATNEKLFF.

A few counts support this clone. V usage is TRBV6-1 and J usage is TRBJ1-2, with a possible D match to TRBD1 (6 bases). This CDR3 has 15 amino acids. V shed 2 bases and J shed 7 bases, with 17 bases lying between them. The V gene's germline CDR1 is MNHNS and CDR2 SASEGT. CDR3 DNA: TGTGCCAGCAGTGAAAGTGTGGGGGGGCGAGCTGGCTACACCTTC. Translated: CASSESVGGRAGYTF.